The T cell receptor (beta chain) described here comes from a study of OX40 agonist ivuxolimab in advanced cancers. V trimming: 7 bases; J trimming: 5 bases; junction bases outside the gene matches: 5. The CDR3 totals 14 residues. Germline CDR1 reads MNHNY; CDR2 reads SVGAGI (reference sequence). The assay was immunoSEQ multiplex PCR, and TCRdb's table has in-frame clones only and misses some. This sample has approximately 49,000 clones; around 84% occur once, and the top ten carry around 1.6%. To note about this clone: Its antigen is undetermined.

Findings of the study overall: Nonresponders included some who also had low normalized T-cell clonal expansion. Compared with CD4+, CD8+ T cells on average had more expanded clones. No determination was made of the antigen specificity of the expanded peripheral T cells.

Autoimmune disease history or systemic immunosuppression meant exclusion. This TCR was sampled from an adult with an advanced solid tumor such as melanoma, head and neck, liver or kidney cancer. The sequenced sample was CD4+ or CD8+ T cells sorted from blood, obtained in a trial of the OX40 agonist ivuxolimab. The V gene is TRBV6-6, the J gene TRBJ2-1; 10 bases are a match to TRBD2. CDR3 sequence reads: CASKPSGSHNEQFF. CDR3 bases: TGTGCCAGCAAGCCTAGCGGGAGTCACAATGAGCAGTTCTTC.